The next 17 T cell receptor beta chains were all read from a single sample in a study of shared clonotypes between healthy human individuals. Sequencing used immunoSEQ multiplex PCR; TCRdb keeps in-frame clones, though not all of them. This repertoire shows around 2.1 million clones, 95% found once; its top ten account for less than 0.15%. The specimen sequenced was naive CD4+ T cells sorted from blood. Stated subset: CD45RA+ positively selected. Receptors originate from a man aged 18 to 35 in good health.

The CDR3 reads CASSQGNIGNTEAFF. CDR3 in DNA: TGTGCCAGCAGCCAAGGAAATATCGGCAACACTGAAGCTTTCTTT. The chain couples TRBV14 to TRBJ1-1, with D unresolved. This CDR3 has 15 residues. V lost 1 base to trimming and J lost 2 bases, with 11 bases between them. CDR1 SGHDN and CDR2 FVKESK come from the germline V gene.

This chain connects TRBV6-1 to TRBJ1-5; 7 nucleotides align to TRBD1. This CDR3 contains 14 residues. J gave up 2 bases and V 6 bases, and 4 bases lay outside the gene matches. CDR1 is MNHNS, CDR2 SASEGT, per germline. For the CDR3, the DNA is TGTGCCAGCAGGACAGACAGGGGCAATCAGCCCCAGCATTTT. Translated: CASRTDRGNQPQHF.

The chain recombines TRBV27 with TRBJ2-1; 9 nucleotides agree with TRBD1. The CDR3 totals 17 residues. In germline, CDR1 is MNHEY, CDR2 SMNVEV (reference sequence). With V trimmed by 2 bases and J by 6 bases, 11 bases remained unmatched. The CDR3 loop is CASSLHRGQGISNEQFF. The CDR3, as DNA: TGTGCCAGCAGTTTACACAGGGGGCAGGGGATAAGCAATGAGCAGTTCTTC.

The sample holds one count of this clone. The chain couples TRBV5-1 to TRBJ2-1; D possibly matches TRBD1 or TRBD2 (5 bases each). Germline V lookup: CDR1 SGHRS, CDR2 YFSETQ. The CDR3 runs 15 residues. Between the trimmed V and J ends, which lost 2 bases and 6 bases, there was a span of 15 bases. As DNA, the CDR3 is TGCGCCAGCAGCTTAGGACATAGCCGGGGCAATGAGCAGTTCTTC. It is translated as CASSLGHSRGNEQFF.

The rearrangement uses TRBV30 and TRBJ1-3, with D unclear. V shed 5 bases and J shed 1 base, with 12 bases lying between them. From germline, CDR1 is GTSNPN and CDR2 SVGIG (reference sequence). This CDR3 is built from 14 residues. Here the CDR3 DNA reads TGTGCCTGGGGGCCCGACGGGTCTGGAAACACCATATATTTT. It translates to CAWGPDGSGNTIYF.

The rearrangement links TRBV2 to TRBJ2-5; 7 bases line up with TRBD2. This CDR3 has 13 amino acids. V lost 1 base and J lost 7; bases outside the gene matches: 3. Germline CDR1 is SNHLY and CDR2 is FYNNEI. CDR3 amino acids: CASSEVPGGTQYF. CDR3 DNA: TGTGCCAGCAGTGAAGTTCCGGGAGGGACCCAGTACTTC.

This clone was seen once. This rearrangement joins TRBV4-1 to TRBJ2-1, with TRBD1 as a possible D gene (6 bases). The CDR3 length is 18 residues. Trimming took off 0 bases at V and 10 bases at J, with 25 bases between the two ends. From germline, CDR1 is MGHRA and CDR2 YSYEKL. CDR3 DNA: TGCGCCAGCAGCCAAGACAGGGGATCGGAAGGATCCAAAAAGGAGCAGTTCTTC. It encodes CASSQDRGSEGSKKEQFF.

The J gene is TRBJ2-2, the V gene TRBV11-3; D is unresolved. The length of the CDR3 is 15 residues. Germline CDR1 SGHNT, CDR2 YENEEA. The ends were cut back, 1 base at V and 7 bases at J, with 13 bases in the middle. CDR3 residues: CASSLGDVLSGELFF. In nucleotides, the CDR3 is TGTGCCAGCAGCTTAGGTGACGTGCTTAGCGGGGAGCTGTTTTTT.

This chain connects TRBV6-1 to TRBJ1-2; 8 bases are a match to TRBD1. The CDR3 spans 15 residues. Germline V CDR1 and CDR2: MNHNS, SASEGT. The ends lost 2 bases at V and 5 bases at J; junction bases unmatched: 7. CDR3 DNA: TGTGCCAGCAGTGAAATGGTGGGACAGGTTTATGGCTACACCTTC. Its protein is CASSEMVGQVYGYTF.

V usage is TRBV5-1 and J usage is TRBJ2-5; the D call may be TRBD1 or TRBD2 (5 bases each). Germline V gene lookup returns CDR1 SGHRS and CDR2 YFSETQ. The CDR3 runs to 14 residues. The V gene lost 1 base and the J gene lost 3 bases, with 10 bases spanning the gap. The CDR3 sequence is CASSLLGVEETQYF. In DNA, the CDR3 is TGCGCCAGCAGCTTGTTGGGGGTCGAAGAGACCCAGTACTTC.

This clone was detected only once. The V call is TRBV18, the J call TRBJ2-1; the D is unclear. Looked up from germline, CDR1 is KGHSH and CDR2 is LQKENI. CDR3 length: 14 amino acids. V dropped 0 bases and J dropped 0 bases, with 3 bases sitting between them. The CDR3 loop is CASSPPHSYNEQFF. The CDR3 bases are TGTGCCAGCTCACCACCGCACTCCTACAATGAGCAGTTCTTC.

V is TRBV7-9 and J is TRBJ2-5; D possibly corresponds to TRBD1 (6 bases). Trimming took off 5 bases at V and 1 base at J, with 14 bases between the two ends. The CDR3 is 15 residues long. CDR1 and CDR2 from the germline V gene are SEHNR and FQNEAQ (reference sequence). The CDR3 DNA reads TGTGCCAGCAGCCTCGGGACAACCCTCCAAGAGACCCAGTACTTC. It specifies CASSLGTTLQETQYF.

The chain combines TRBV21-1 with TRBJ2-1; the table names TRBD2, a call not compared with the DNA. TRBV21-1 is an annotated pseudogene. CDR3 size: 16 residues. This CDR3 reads CASSKESSGRNHEQFF. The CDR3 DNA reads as TGTGCCAGCAGCAAAGAGTCCAGCGGGAGAAACCATGAGCAGTTCTTC.

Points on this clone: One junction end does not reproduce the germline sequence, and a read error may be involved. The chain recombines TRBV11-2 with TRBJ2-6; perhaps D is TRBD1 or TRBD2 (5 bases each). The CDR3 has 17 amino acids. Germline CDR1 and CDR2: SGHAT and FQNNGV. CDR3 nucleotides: TGTGCCAACAGCTCAACGGGACGGCGCTCTGGGGCCAACGTCCTGACTTTC. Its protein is CANSSTGRRSGANVLTF.

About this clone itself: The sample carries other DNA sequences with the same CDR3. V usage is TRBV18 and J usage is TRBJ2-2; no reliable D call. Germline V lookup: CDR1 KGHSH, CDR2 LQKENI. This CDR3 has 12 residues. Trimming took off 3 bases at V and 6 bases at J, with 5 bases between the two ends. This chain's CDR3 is CASSPRAGELFF. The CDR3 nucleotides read TGTGCCAGCTCACCTAGAGCCGGGGAGCTGTTTTTT. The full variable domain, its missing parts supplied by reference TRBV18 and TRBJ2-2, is NAGVMQNPRHLVRRRGQEARLRCSPMKGHSHVYWYRQLPEEGLKFMVYLQKENIIDESGMPKERFSAEFPKEGPSILRIQQVVRGDSAAYFCASSPRAGELFFGEGSRLTVL.

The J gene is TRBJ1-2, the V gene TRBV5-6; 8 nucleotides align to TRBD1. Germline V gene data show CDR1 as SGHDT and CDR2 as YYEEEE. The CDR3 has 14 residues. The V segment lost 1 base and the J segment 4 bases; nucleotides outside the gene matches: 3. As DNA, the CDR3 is TGTGCCAGCAGCTTGACGACAGGGGTCTATGGCTACACCTTC. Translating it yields CASSLTTGVYGYTF.

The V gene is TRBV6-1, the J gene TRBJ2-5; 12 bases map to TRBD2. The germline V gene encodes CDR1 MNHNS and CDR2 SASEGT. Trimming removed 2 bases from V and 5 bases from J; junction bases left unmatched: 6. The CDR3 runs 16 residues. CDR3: CASSEIRTSGMETQYF. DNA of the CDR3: TGTGCCAGCAGTGAAATAAGGACTAGCGGGATGGAGACCCAGTACTTC.